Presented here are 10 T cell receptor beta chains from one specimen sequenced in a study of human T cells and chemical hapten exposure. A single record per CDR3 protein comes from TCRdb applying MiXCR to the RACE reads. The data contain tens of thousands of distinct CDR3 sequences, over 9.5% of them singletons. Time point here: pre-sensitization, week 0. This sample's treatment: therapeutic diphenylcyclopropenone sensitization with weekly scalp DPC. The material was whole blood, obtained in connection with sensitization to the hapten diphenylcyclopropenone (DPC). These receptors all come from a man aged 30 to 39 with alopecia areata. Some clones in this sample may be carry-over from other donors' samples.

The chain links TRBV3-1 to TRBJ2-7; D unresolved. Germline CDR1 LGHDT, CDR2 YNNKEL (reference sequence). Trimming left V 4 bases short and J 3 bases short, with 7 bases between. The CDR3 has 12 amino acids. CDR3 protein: CASSPSFYEQYF. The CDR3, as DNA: TGTGCCAGCAGCCCGTCGTTCTACGAGCAGTACTTC.

The DNA of the CDR3 is TGTGCCAGCAGTCACAGGGGAGCAGCTGCAGGAAGGAACATTCAGTACTTC. Translation: CASSHRGAAAGRNIQYF. The chain recombines TRBV6-5 with TRBJ2-4; 7 nucleotides align to TRBD1. Germline trimming cut 5 bases from V and 7 bases from J; bases unmatched to any gene: 17. From germline, CDR1 is MNHEY and CDR2 SVGAGI. This CDR3 has 17 residues.

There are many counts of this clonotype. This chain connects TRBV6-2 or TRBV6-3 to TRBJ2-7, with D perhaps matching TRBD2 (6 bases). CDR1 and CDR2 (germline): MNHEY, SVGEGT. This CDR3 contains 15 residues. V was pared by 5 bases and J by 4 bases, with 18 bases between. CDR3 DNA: TGTGCCAGCAGTCTCGGCGGGGCGGGAATATACGAGCAGTACGTC. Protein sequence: CASSLGGAGIYEQYV.

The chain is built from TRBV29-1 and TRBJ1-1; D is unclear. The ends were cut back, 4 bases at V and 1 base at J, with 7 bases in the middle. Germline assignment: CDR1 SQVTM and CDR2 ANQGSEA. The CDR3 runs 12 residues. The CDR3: CSVAGPNTEAFF. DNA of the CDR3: TGCAGCGTTGCGGGCCCGAACACTGAAGCTTTCTTT.

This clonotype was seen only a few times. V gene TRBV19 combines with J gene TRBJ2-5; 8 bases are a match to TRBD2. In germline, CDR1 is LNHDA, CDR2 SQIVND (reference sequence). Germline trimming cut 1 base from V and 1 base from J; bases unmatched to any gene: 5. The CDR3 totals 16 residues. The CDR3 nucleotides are TGTGCCAGTAGTATAGGGCTAGCGGGCCTCCAAGAGACCCAGTACTTC. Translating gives CASSIGLAGLQETQYF. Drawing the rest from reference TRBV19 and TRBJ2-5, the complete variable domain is DGGITQSPKYLFRKEGQNVTLSCEQNLNHDAMYWYRQDPGQGLRLIYYSQIVNDFQKGDIAEGYSVSREKKESFPLTVTSAQKNPTAFYLCASSIGLAGLQETQYFGPGTRLLVL.

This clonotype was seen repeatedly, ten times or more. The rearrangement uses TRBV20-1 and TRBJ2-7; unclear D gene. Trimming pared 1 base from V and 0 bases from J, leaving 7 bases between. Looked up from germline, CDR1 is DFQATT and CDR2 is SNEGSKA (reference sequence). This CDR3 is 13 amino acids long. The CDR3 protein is CSARVQVSYEQYF. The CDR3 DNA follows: TGCAGTGCTAGAGTTCAGGTCTCCTACGAGCAGTACTTC.

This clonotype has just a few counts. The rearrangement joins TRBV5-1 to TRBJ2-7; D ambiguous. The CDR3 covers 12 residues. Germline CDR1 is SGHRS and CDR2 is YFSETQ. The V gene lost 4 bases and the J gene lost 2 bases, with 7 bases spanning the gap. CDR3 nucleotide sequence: TGCGCCAGCAGCGTTGACGCCTACGAGCAGTACTTC. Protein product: CASSVDAYEQYF.

This CDR3 is CASSFFGTGVSGNTIYF. The CDR3, as DNA: TGTGCCAGCAGTTTTTTCGGAACAGGGGTGTCTGGAAACACCATATATTTT. The chain carries TRBV28 and TRBJ1-3; 7 nucleotides align to TRBD1. Per the germline V gene, CDR1 is MDHEN and CDR2 is SYDVKM. With 3 bases clipped from V and 1 base from J, the junction kept 9 bases outside the gene matches. The CDR3 length is 17 residues.

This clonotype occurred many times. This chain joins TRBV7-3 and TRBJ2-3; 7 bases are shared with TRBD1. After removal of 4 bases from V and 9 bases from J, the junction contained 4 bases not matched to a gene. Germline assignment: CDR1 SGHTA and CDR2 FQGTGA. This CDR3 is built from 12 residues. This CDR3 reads CASSSPGQTQYF. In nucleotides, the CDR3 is TGTGCCAGCAGCTCTCCGGGACAGACGCAGTATTTT. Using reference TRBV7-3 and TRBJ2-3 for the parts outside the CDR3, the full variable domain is GAGVSQTPSNKVTEKGKYVELRCDPISGHTALYWYRQSLGQGPEFLIYFQGTGAADDSGLPNDRFFAVRPEGSVSTLKIQRTERGDSAVYLCASSSPGQTQYFGPGTRLTVL.

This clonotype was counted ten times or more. CDR3 region: CASSPRTGWNEQFF. CDR3 in DNA: TGTGCCAGTAGTCCCAGAACAGGGTGGAATGAGCAGTTCTTC. J is TRBJ2-1 and V is TRBV19; TRBD1 is a possible D gene (6 bases). Between the trimmed V and J ends, which lost 5 bases and 7 bases, there was a span of 15 bases. Germline lookup yields CDR1 LNHDA and CDR2 SQIVND (reference sequence). This CDR3 comprises 14 residues. The complete variable domain, with remaining parts taken from reference TRBV19 and TRBJ2-1, reads DGGITQSPKYLFRKEGQNVTLSCEQNLNHDAMYWYRQDPGQGLRLIYYSQIVNDFQKGDIAEGYSVSREKKESFPLTVTSAQKNPTAFYLCASSPRTGWNEQFFGPGTRLTVL.